These 17 T cell receptor beta chains were all obtained from the same sample, sequenced in a study of response to subunit inactivated influenza vaccine. MiXCR, applied by TCRdb to the RT-PCR reads, yields one record per CDR3 protein. The profile shows 400,000 to 650,000 distinct CDR3 sequences, under 8.5% of them singletons. The sample consisted of PBMCs from blood, taken less than 30 months after vaccination. These receptors all stem from a man between 50 and 69 years old who received an inactivated influenza vaccine.

This clonotype was observed a handful of times. The rearrangement links TRBV7-2 to TRBJ2-1; D is uncertain. V lost 5 bases and J lost 7, with 15 bases in between. Germline CDR1 reads SGHTA; CDR2 reads FQGNSA. The CDR3 is 14 amino acids. The CDR3 here is CASSPLRMGNEQFF. The CDR3 region has the DNA TGTGCCAGCAGCCCTCTGAGAATGGGAAATGAGCAGTTCTTC.

This clonotype was detected many times. The genes are TRBV27 and TRBJ2-2; TRBD2 might be the D (7 bases). Germline V CDR1 and CDR2: MNHEY, SMNVEV (reference sequence). V lost 5 bases and J lost 3, with 19 bases in between. The CDR3 totals 17 residues. The CDR3 is CASSPRWGGVHTGELFF. The CDR3 nucleotides are TGTGCCAGCAGTCCCCGATGGGGGGGCGTTCACACCGGGGAGCTGTTTTTT.

At least ten counts were recorded for this clonotype. The chain has TRBV12-3 or TRBV12-4 and TRBJ2-2; D not resolved. Between the trimmed V and J ends, which lost 1 base and 1 base, there was a span of 10 bases. The CDR3 covers 16 residues. This chain's CDR3 is CASSLGPLVNTGELFF. In DNA form, the CDR3 reads TGTGCCAGCAGTTTAGGACCGCTGGTGAACACCGGGGAGCTGTTTTTT.

This clonotype was counted ten times or more. This rearrangement joins TRBV7-9 to TRBJ1-2, with a possible D match to TRBD1 (5 bases). This CDR3 has 13 residues. The V gene lost 3 bases and the J gene lost 6 bases, with 11 bases spanning the gap. Germline V gene sequence: CDR1 SEHNR, CDR2 FQNEAQ (reference sequence). The CDR3 loop is CASSLTQGDGYTF. The DNA of the CDR3 is TGTGCCAGCAGCTTGACTCAGGGCGATGGCTACACCTTC.

The rearrangement uses TRBV12-3 or TRBV12-4 and TRBJ1-5, with D unresolved. This CDR3 is built from 13 residues. V gave up 3 bases and J gave up 6 bases, with 9 bases separating them. The CDR3 DNA reads as TGTGCCAGCAGTTTTAACGAGGGTCAGCCCCAGCATTTT. Its protein product is CASSFNEGQPQHF.

The chain combines TRBV5-1 with TRBJ1-1; the D is unclear. The V and J ends lost 3 bases and 1 base respectively, with 16 bases between them. This CDR3 is built from 16 residues. Germline V gene lookup returns CDR1 SGHRS and CDR2 YFSETQ. The CDR3 bases are TGCGCCAGCAGCTCTCAAGGTCGCAGTCAGAACACTGAAGCTTTCTTT. Amino acids: CASSSQGRSQNTEAFF.

This clonotype was seen a single time. This may arise from a read error, as a much more abundant clone is one base away. This chain links TRBV3-1 with TRBJ2-2; unclear D gene. CDR1 and CDR2 (germline): LGHDT, YNNKEL (reference sequence). The CDR3 has 14 amino acids. The CDR3 loop is CASSEVANTRELFF. As DNA, the CDR3 is TGTGCCAGCAGCGAAGTTGCGAACACCAGGGAGCTGTTTTTT.

This clonotype was picked up a small number of times. The J gene is TRBJ2-1, the V gene TRBV20-1; 9 bases line up with TRBD2. This CDR3 spans 15 amino acids. With V trimmed by 3 bases and J by 0 bases, 3 bases remained unmatched. Germline values: CDR1 DFQATT, CDR2 SNEGSKA (reference sequence). The chain's CDR3 is CSASAGGSSYNEQFF. CDR3 in DNA: TGCAGTGCTAGTGCGGGGGGGAGCTCCTACAATGAGCAGTTCTTC.

The chain links TRBV27 to TRBJ1-1; maybe TRBD1 (5 bases). Trimming cost V 6 bases and J 1 base, with 18 bases left between them. Germline CDR1 reads MNHEY; CDR2 reads SMNVEV (reference sequence). The CDR3 is made up of 16 amino acids. The CDR3 DNA sequence: TGTGCCAGCAGCTTAAATCAACAGGCGAGGAACACTGAAGCTTTCTTT. This codes for CASSLNQQARNTEAFF.

This clonotype showed up just a few times. The V call is TRBV19, the J call TRBJ2-3, with TRBD1 matching over 10 bases. Unmatched junction bases numbered 1, after V lost 7 bases and J lost 0 bases. CDR1 LNHDA and CDR2 SQIVND come from the germline V gene (reference sequence). CDR3 length equals 14 residues. This CDR3 is CASMDRGSTDTQYF. The CDR3 coding sequence is TGTGCCAGTATGGACAGGGGGAGCACAGATACGCAGTATTTT.

Ten or more counts support this clonotype. The V and J genes are TRBV6-2 or TRBV6-3 and TRBJ2-3; 7 nucleotides match TRBD2. Unmatched junction bases numbered 4, after V lost 5 bases and J lost 2 bases. Germline values: CDR1 MNHEY, CDR2 SVGEGT. The CDR3 has 14 residues. CDR3 DNA: TGTGCCAGCAGTCGCGGGACTAACACAGATACGCAGTATTTT. Encoded protein: CASSRGTNTDTQYF.

The sample holds a few counts of this clonotype. The V and J genes are TRBV27 and TRBJ1-4; D is possibly TRBD1 (5 bases). The germline gives CDR1 MNHEY, CDR2 SMNVEV (reference sequence). V was clipped by 6 bases and J by 5 bases, with 22 bases between them. This CDR3 is built from 17 residues. The CDR3 coding sequence is TGTGCCAGCAGATACAACTTTGCCGGGACGGCAAATGAAAAACTGTTTTTT. This encodes CASRYNFAGTANEKLFF.

This clonotype was counted once. V and J are TRBV30 and TRBJ1-2, with 9 nucleotides matching TRBD1. There are 14 residues in the CDR3. V gave up 5 bases and J gave up 7 bases; unmatched junction bases: 11. Per germline, CDR1 GTSNPN and CDR2 SVGIG (reference sequence). The CDR3 protein is CAWGLGQGTGGYTF. The CDR3 nucleotides are TGTGCCTGGGGATTGGGACAGGGAACGGGTGGCTACACCTTC.

This clonotype showed up just a few times. This chain links TRBV7-6 with TRBJ2-1; either TRBD1 or TRBD2 may fit D (5 bases each). Trimming shortened V by 3 bases and J by 4 bases, and 25 bases separated the two germline ends. Germline lookup yields CDR1 SGHVS and CDR2 FNYEAQ. The CDR3 runs to 19 residues. CDR3 sequence reads: CASSLRRAVGRAGYNEQFF. CDR3 nucleotide sequence: TGTGCCAGCAGCTTGAGAAGGGCCGTGGGCAGGGCGGGTTACAATGAGCAGTTCTTC.

This clonotype turned up a few times. The rearrangement joins TRBV20-1 to TRBJ2-1, with D possibly being TRBD1 (6 bases). CDR3 length: 15 residues. Trimming removed 6 bases at V and 5 bases at J, with 20 bases between. Germline CDR1 DFQATT, CDR2 SNEGSKA (reference sequence). Written as DNA, the CDR3 is TGCAGTGCGCTTACAGGGCAACGGGGAGACAATGAGCAGTTCTTC. Translated, it gives CSALTGQRGDNEQFF.

The chain links TRBV12-3 or TRBV12-4 to TRBJ1-2; TRBD1 matches at 8 bases. The V and J ends lost 6 bases and 3 bases, in that order; junction bases with no gene match: 6. The CDR3 extends over 14 amino acids. CDR3 coding DNA: TGTGCCAGCAGACGCCCAGGGGGCGACTATGGCTACACCTTC. Protein sequence: CASRRPGGDYGYTF.

The chain couples TRBV18 to TRBJ2-5; 7 bases map to TRBD2. Germline V lookup: CDR1 KGHSH, CDR2 LQKENI. The length of the CDR3 is 15 residues. Trimming removed 4 bases from V and 1 base from J; junction bases left unmatched: 6. CDR3 nucleotide sequence: TGTGCCAGCTCACGGGGAACGGGGGGCCAAGAGACCCAGTACTTC. Translating it yields CASSRGTGGQETQYF.